This TCR beta chain was recovered during a study of response to subunit inactivated influenza vaccine. This CDR3 is 16 amino acids long. The germline CDR1 and CDR2 sequences are LGHNA and YSLEER. V trimming: 4 bases; J trimming: 0 bases; junction bases outside the gene matches: 5. Findings and caveats of the study: Only a handful of new T cells, the authors suggested, are recruited with each seasonal influenza vaccination.

This clonotype was detected a few times. Antigen unknown. TCRdb re-derived calls from the RT-PCR reads in MiXCR, one entry per CDR3 protein. The profile shows some 300,000 distinct CDR3 sequences, over 20% of them singletons. The clonotype originates from a man aged 50 to 75 who received an inactivated influenza vaccine. The V call is TRBV4-3, the J call TRBJ1-3, with 8 bases lining up with TRBD1. The sequencing used PBMCs from blood, collected less than 22 months after vaccination. The CDR3 DNA sequence: TGCGCCAGCAGCCGGGGACAGGCGGCCTCTGGAAACACCATATATTTT. It encodes CASSRGQAASGNTIYF.